A single sample gave rise to the 4 T cell receptor beta chains below, sequenced in a study of control samples from healthy donors and cancer patients (dated by TCRdb to the early 2020s). Receptor amplification or capture employed the immunoSEQ multiplex PCR assay. TCRdb's version of the immuneACCESS table is confined to in-frame rearrangements and falls short of the full clone set. An unresolved V gene accounts for under half of the shortfall where checked; the remainder is of unknown origin. The sample table shows around 42,000 clones, and around 94% are seen once. Jointly, the top ten make up around 25% of the sample. Sequencing input: blood. These receptors all come from a man in his 60s in good health.

The V gene is TRBV3-1 (or the pseudogene TRBV3-2), the J gene TRBJ2-4, with D perhaps matching TRBD1 (5 bases). The CDR3 is 13 residues long. Germline values: CDR1 LGHDT, CDR2 YNNKEL (reference sequence). Trimming cost V 1 base and J 6 bases, with 7 bases left between them. The CDR3 coding sequence is TGTGCCAGCAGCCAAGGCAGGGTAAACATTCAGTACTTC. Residues: CASSQGRVNIQYF.

The rearrangement joins TRBV7-2 to TRBJ1-1; possible D gene TRBD1, 6 bases. Looked up from germline, CDR1 is SGHTA and CDR2 is FQGNSA. The CDR3 covers 14 residues. V was cut by 5 bases and J by 0 bases, with 10 bases left in between. The CDR3 loop is CASSMDRLNTEAFF. CDR3 nucleotides: TGTGCCAGCAGCATGGACAGATTGAACACTGAAGCTTTCTTT.

The J gene is TRBJ2-4, the V gene TRBV19; D is ambiguous. Germline values: CDR1 LNHDA, CDR2 SQIVND (reference sequence). The length of the CDR3 is 15 residues. Trimming left V 3 bases short and J 1 base short, with 10 bases between. CDR3 nucleotide sequence: TGTGCCAGTAGTATCTGGGATCGCGCCAAAAACATTCAGTACTTC. Encoded protein: CASSIWDRAKNIQYF.

This sequence joins TRBV11-1 and TRBJ2-3; no definite D call. Trimming pared 0 bases from V and 0 bases from J, leaving 13 bases between. Germline V gives CDR1 SGHAT, CDR2 FQDESV (reference sequence). The CDR3 loop spans 17 amino acids. The CDR3 here is CASSLAVRGLSTDTQYF. The DNA of the CDR3 is TGTGCCAGCAGCTTAGCCGTCCGCGGTCTGAGCACAGATACGCAGTATTTT.